A single sample is the source of the 25 T cell receptor beta chains below, sequenced in a study of blood T cell repertoires in COVID-19. Profiling relied on immunoSEQ multiplex PCR, and the TCRdb table lists in-frame clones only, not all of them. Of around 160,000 clones listed, around 83% were seen once; the top ten hold around 0.99%. Sequencing was done on a sample of peripheral blood. Source of these receptors: a man aged 18 to 29 with acute or convalescent COVID-19.

The chain employs TRBV5-1 and TRBJ1-1, with 9 bases identical to TRBD1. This CDR3 has 14 amino acids. Germline V CDR1 and CDR2: SGHRS, YFSETQ. The V segment lost 4 bases and the J segment 1 base; nucleotides outside the gene matches: 2. CDR3 nucleotides: TGCGCCAGCAGCGTGGGACAGGGGAACACTGAAGCTTTCTTT. Its protein is CASSVGQGNTEAFF.

The gene calls are TRBV2 and TRBJ1-5; 7 nucleotides line up with TRBD1. CDR3 size: 13 residues. V shed 7 bases and J 4 bases; nucleotides not matched to a gene: 4. Germline assignment: CDR1 SNHLY and CDR2 FYNNEI. As DNA, the CDR3 is TGTGCCAGCAAGGGACAGACTAATCAGCCCCAGCATTTT. Translating gives CASKGQTNQPQHF.

The chain joins TRBV12-5 to TRBJ2-7; no clear D gene. Germline CDR1 LGHNT, CDR2 FRNRAP. The CDR3 has 11 amino acids. V lost 5 bases, J lost 3 bases, and 5 bases lay in between. The DNA of the CDR3 is TGTGCTAGTGGTACCTACTACGAGCAGTACTTC. As protein: CASGTYYEQYF.

The chain uses TRBV4-1 and TRBJ2-1; 8 bases map to TRBD1. V was clipped by 3 bases and J by 5 bases; unmatched bases: 6. CDR1 and CDR2 from the germline V gene are MGHRA and YSYEKL. The CDR3 runs 15 residues. The CDR3 sequence: CASSHLSDRDNEQFF. Written as DNA, the CDR3 is TGCGCCAGCAGCCACCTATCGGACAGGGACAATGAGCAGTTCTTC.

This chain joins TRBV6-6 and TRBJ1-5; the D gene is possibly TRBD1 (6 bases). CDR1 MNHNY and CDR2 SVGAGI come from the germline V gene (reference sequence). This CDR3 has 15 residues. The ends were cut back, 7 bases at V and 1 base at J, with 14 bases in the middle. The CDR3 DNA sequence: TGTGCCAGCAACAGGGACAAGGAGAGCAATCAGCCCCAGCATTTT. It codes for CASNRDKESNQPQHF.

The chain is built from TRBV10-3 and TRBJ1-2; possibly TRBD1 for D (5 bases). Germline CDR1 and CDR2: ENHRY and SYGVKD. This CDR3 is 12 amino acids long. Trimming pared 7 bases from V and 3 bases from J, leaving 9 bases between. The CDR3 DNA follows: TGTGCCATCATGGAGACAGACTATGGCTACACCTTC. Encoded protein: CAIMETDYGYTF.

The J gene is TRBJ2-5, the V gene TRBV29-1, with TRBD2 matching over 8 bases. Germline V lookup: CDR1 SQVTM, CDR2 ANQGSEA. This CDR3 is 13 amino acids long. After removal of 5 bases from V and 3 bases from J, the junction contained 5 bases not matched to a gene. This chain's CDR3 is CSVRAGAEETQYF. CDR3 DNA: TGCAGCGTTCGAGCGGGGGCGGAAGAGACCCAGTACTTC.

This clone came up once. J is TRBJ1-2 and V is TRBV2; D uncertain. The germline gives CDR1 SNHLY, CDR2 FYNNEI. Between the trimmed V and J ends, which lost 4 bases and 3 bases, there was a span of 6 bases. CDR3 length equals 12 residues. The CDR3 region is CASSGGYYGYTF. DNA for the CDR3: TGTGCCAGCAGTGGAGGGTACTATGGCTACACCTTC.

The V and J genes are TRBV5-6 and TRBJ2-7; 8 nucleotides agree with TRBD1. The CDR3 consists of 14 residues. Germline CDR1 reads SGHDT; CDR2 reads YYEEEE. V shed 3 bases and J 2 bases; nucleotides not matched to a gene: 4. CDR3 sequence (DNA): TGTGCCAGCAGCTGGGGGACAGGTACCTACGAGCAGTACGTC. This gives the protein CASSWGTGTYEQYV.

The chain carries TRBV20-1 and TRBJ2-1, with D perhaps matching TRBD2 (5 bases). The CDR3 extends over 15 amino acids. Germline assignment: CDR1 DFQATT and CDR2 SNEGSKA (reference sequence). Trimming shortened V by 3 bases and J by 3 bases, and 15 bases separated the two germline ends. The CDR3 region has the DNA TGCAGTGCTAGTGACCGGGATTCCTTCTACAATGAGCAGTTCTTC. Amino acids: CSASDRDSFYNEQFF.

Comment on this clone: Other DNA sequences of this sample code for an identical CDR3. The V gene is TRBV18, the J gene TRBJ1-5; 10 bases map to TRBD1. The CDR3 extends over 15 amino acids. Per the germline V gene, CDR1 is KGHSH and CDR2 is LQKENI. V gave up 2 bases and J gave up 7 bases; unmatched junction bases: 5. CDR3: CASSPDRGRGQPQHF. The CDR3, as DNA: TGTGCCAGCTCACCAGACAGGGGGCGCGGACAGCCCCAGCATTTT. Supplemented by reference TRBV18 and TRBJ1-5, the full variable domain reads NAGVMQNPRHLVRRRGQEARLRCSPMKGHSHVYWYRQLPEEGLKFMVYLQKENIIDESGMPKERFSAEFPKEGPSILRIQQVVRGDSAAYFCASSPDRGRGQPQHFGDGTRLSIL.

This sequence joins TRBV21-1 and TRBJ2-5; the table's D call, TRBD2, has no DNA check behind it. TRBV21-1 is a pseudogene locus. The CDR3 is 18 amino acids. This chain's CDR3 is CASSKDDLTSGGEETQYF. CDR3 DNA: TGTGCCAGCAGCAAGGACGATTTGACTAGCGGGGGAGAAGAGACCCAGTACTTC.

The chain couples TRBV28 to TRBJ1-2; the D is unclear. The CDR3 has 15 amino acids. V lost 2 bases and J 8 bases, leaving 18 bases between the germline ends. The V gene's germline CDR1 is MDHEN and CDR2 SYDVKM. In DNA, the CDR3 is TGTGCCAGCAGTTTAAGCCGAGGTTCCCTTTTAGGCTACACCTTC. Amino acid sequence: CASSLSRGSLLGYTF.

This chain connects TRBV6-6 to TRBJ1-1; a weak D match, TRBD1 (6 bases). The CDR3 totals 15 residues. V lost 4 bases and J lost 0, with 12 bases in between. Germline CDR1 MNHNY, CDR2 SVGAGI (reference sequence). Here the CDR3 reads CASSSPGQVNTEAFF. Written as DNA, the CDR3 is TGTGCCAGCAGTTCCCCGGGACAAGTGAACACTGAAGCTTTCTTT.

The chain combines TRBV7-9 with TRBJ1-6; TRBD1 matches at 7 bases. Germline CDR1 SEHNR, CDR2 FQNEAQ (reference sequence). The CDR3 spans 15 residues. The ends lost 4 bases at V and 5 bases at J; junction bases unmatched: 5. The CDR3 loop reads CASSWGQTNNSPLHF. In DNA form, the CDR3 reads TGTGCCAGCAGCTGGGGACAGACCAATAATTCACCCCTCCACTTT.

This chain's CDR3 is CASSPGQVMNTEAFF. CDR3 DNA: TGTGCCAGCAGCCCTGGACAGGTCATGAACACTGAAGCTTTCTTT. The rearrangement uses TRBV9 and TRBJ1-1, with 7 bases fitting TRBD1. CDR1 is SGDLS and CDR2 is YYNGEE in the germline V gene. The CDR3 runs to 15 residues. The V gene end was trimmed by 4 bases and the J gene end by 0 bases; junction bases not matched to a gene: 6.

This chain links TRBV6-5 with TRBJ1-6, with a tentative D call TRBD1 (5 bases). This CDR3 has 15 amino acids. V lost 4 bases to trimming and J lost 7 bases, with 14 bases between them. Germline V gives CDR1 MNHEY, CDR2 SVGAGI. Here the CDR3 DNA reads TGTGCCAGCAGTTGGGGGGATTCTGAGAATTCACCCCTCCACTTT. Its translation is CASSWGDSENSPLHF.

The chain combines TRBV3-1 (or the pseudogene TRBV3-2) with TRBJ2-3, with 8 bases that match TRBD1. The CDR3 is 14 residues long. Germline CDR1 and CDR2: LGHDT and YNNKEL (reference sequence). The ends lost 5 bases at V and 1 base at J; junction bases unmatched: 2. CDR3 sequence reads: CASSGTGRTDTQYF. Written as DNA, the CDR3 is TGTGCCAGCAGCGGGACAGGCCGCACAGATACGCAGTATTTT.

This sequence joins TRBV20-1 and TRBJ2-1, with a weak D call TRBD1 (6 bases). The germline V gene encodes CDR1 DFQATT and CDR2 SNEGSKA (reference sequence). The CDR3 has 11 amino acids. The V end was cut by 5 bases, the J end by 7 bases, with 9 bases between. The CDR3 region is CSASRGNEQFF. CDR3 nucleotide sequence: TGCAGTGCTTCCAGGGGAAATGAGCAGTTCTTC.

The chain carries TRBV7-9 and TRBJ2-2; 7 bases are a match to TRBD1. The germline gives CDR1 SEHNR, CDR2 FQNEAQ (reference sequence). CDR3 length: 16 residues. Trimming took 2 bases from V and 0 from J; bases not matched to a gene: 3. CDR3 in amino acids: CASSLWQGANTGELFF. Here the CDR3 DNA reads TGTGCCAGCAGCTTATGGCAGGGGGCGAACACCGGGGAGCTGTTTTTT.

The rearrangement joins TRBV6-5 to TRBJ1-5, with TRBD1 identical over 9 bases. V was pared by 8 bases and J by 10 bases, with 9 bases of the junction left unmatched. Germline V gene sequence: CDR1 MNHEY, CDR2 SVGAGI. The CDR3 has 13 residues. The CDR3 region is CASRGQGYSPQHF. In nucleotides, the CDR3 is TGTGCCAGCCGGGGACAGGGTTATAGCCCCCAGCATTTT.

The chain is built from TRBV19 and TRBJ2-1, with TRBD2 identical over 12 bases. Germline V lookup: CDR1 LNHDA, CDR2 SQIVND (reference sequence). The CDR3 is 16 residues long. Losses at the gene ends were 1 base for V and 8 bases for J; bases not matched to a gene: 6. CDR3 loop: CASSIGLAGGRHEQFF. CDR3 nucleotides: TGTGCCAGTAGTATAGGGCTAGCGGGGGGGCGACATGAGCAGTTCTTC.

The chain recombines TRBV24-1 with TRBJ2-1, with 7 bases matching TRBD2. With V trimmed by 1 base and J by 7 bases, 9 bases remained unmatched. This CDR3 is built from 16 residues. CDR1 and CDR2 (germline): KGHDR, SFDVKD. The CDR3 DNA is TGTGCCACCAGTGATTTCGGGTCAGGGAGGGCGAATGAGCAGTTCTTC. This codes for CATSDFGSGRANEQFF.

This chain joins TRBV6-5 and TRBJ2-3; D unresolved. V gave up 7 bases and J gave up 8 bases, with 10 bases separating them. The CDR3 spans 11 residues. CDR1 MNHEY and CDR2 SVGAGI come from the germline V gene. Here the CDR3 DNA reads TGTGCCAGCATTCTCTCGGGTACGCAGTATTTT. It translates to CASILSGTQYF.

The chain is built from TRBV3-1 (or the pseudogene TRBV3-2) and TRBJ2-1; D is perhaps TRBD2 (6 bases). This CDR3 is 13 amino acids long. Trimming took off 5 bases at V and 15 bases at J, with 20 bases between the two ends. Germline CDR1 and CDR2: LGHDT and YNNKEL (reference sequence). The CDR3 here is CASSTDMRGRLFF. The CDR3 DNA reads as TGTGCCAGCAGCACCGACATGCGGGGTCGGTTGTTCTTC.